Listed below are T cell receptor beta chains from one sample, sequenced in a study of blood T cell repertoires in COVID-19. Profiling relied on immunoSEQ multiplex PCR, and the TCRdb table lists in-frame clones only, not all of them. This sample has around 24,000 clones, with roughly 80% found just once. The sample consisted of peripheral blood. Receptors originate from a man aged 50-59 years with active or convalescent COVID-19. Both conserved end residues are part of each CDR3. The D gene is left open where the match is weak. The listing skips clone size in some rows; elsewhere it reads once, few, many or a size class.

>TRBV19|-|-|TRBJ2-5
TGTGCCAGTAGTAGGAGCAGGGTCCCTCCACAAGAGACCCAGTACTTC
CASSRSRVPPQETQYF
>TRBV2|hyperexpanded|-|TRBJ2-1
TGTGCCAGCAGTGAAGGTTTGGCTTTCAGGAGGATGAGCTCCTACAATGAGCAGTTCTTC
CASSEGLAFRRMSSYNEQFF
>TRBV10-1|-|-|TRBJ2-4
TGCGCCAGCAGTGAGTCGAATGACAGAAAAAACATTCAGTACTTC
CASSESNDRKNIQYF
>TRBV11-1|-|TRBD2|TRBJ2-2
TGTGCCAGCAGCTCCCGATCCGGGACTAGGGGGGAGCTGTTTTTT
CASSSRSGTRGELFF
>TRBV25-1|-|-|TRBJ1-2
TGTGCCAGCAGTGACTCCGACAGACTCGGAGGCTACACCTTC
CASSDSDRLGGYTF
>TRBV2|-|TRBD1|TRBJ2-7
TGTGCCAGCAGTGAGTGGCAGGGGGCGGGCTACGAGCAGTACTTC
CASSEWQGAGYEQYF
>TRBV13|-|-|TRBJ2-2
TGTGCCAGCAGCTTGGTGGAGACCGGGGAGCTGTTTTTT
CASSLVETGELFF
>TRBV10-3|-|-|TRBJ2-7
TGTGCCATCAGTGAGCCTGCCCGGGACTCCGCCTCCTACGAGCAGTACTTC
CAISEPARDSASYEQYF
>TRBV28|-|-|TRBJ2-7
TGTGCCAGCAAGTTAGGAGGTATACACGAGCAGTACTTC
CASKLGGIHEQYF
>TRBV14|-|-|TRBJ2-7
TGTGCCAGCAGCCCCCAAACCTACGAGCAGTACTTC
CASSPQTYEQYF
>TRBV6-4|-|-|TRBJ2-1
TGTGCCAGCAGTGAAGGAGACTTGAATGAGCAGTTCTTC
CASSEGDLNEQFF
>TRBV29-1|-|-|TRBJ1-5
TGCAGCGGAGCCAGGGGTTCCAGCAATCAGCCCCAGCATTTT
CSGARGSSNQPQHF
>TRBV2|-|TRBD2|TRBJ2-3
TGTGCCAGCAGTGATGCGGCGGGAGGGTATTCAGATACGCAGTATTTT
CASSDAAGGYSDTQYF
>TRBV5-1|-|-|TRBJ2-1
TGCGCCAGCAGCTTGAACTTTGATGAGCAGTTCTTC
CASSLNFDEQFF
>TRBV29-1|many|TRBD1|TRBJ1-2
TGCAGCGCAAGACAGGGGGCGAACACCTTC
CSARQGANTF
>TRBV18|-|TRBD1|TRBJ2-7
TGTGCCAGCTCATTCTCGGGACAGGCCTACGAGCAGTACTTC
CASSFSGQAYEQYF
>TRBV6-5|-|TRBD1|TRBJ1-2
TGTGCCAGCAGTTACGGGACAGAAAGGGGCTACACCTTC
CASSYGTERGYTF
>TRBV27|-|-|TRBJ2-7
TGTGCCAGCAGTTCCGGACTTACCTACGAGCAGTACTTC
CASSSGLTYEQYF
>TRBV27|-|TRBD1|TRBJ2-3
TGTGCCAGCAACCGAAACGACAGGGCGGATACGCAGTATTTT
CASNRNDRADTQYF
>TRBV4-1|-|TRBD2|TRBJ2-3
TGCGCCAGCAGCCAAGAAGGGGGACTAGCGGTTACAGATACGCAGTATTTT
CASSQEGGLAVTDTQYF
>TRBV11-3|-|-|TRBJ2-7
TGTGCCAGCAGCTTAGAGGGCGACTCCTACGAGCAGTACTTC
CASSLEGDSYEQYF
>TRBV12-3/TRBV12-4|-|-|TRBJ1-5
TGTGCCAGCAGTTTTAGGGGTGGGCCCCAGCATTTT
CASSFRGGPQHF
>TRBV30|-|-|TRBJ1-6
TGTGCCTGGCAAGCACATCGGGGGAATTCACCCCTCCACTTT
CAWQAHRGNSPLHF
>TRBV27|-|-|TRBJ2-7
TGTGCCAGCAGTTGGTCGGGAGAAGCGAGTAGCTACGAGCAGTACTTC
CASSWSGEASSYEQYF
>TRBV7-6|-|TRBD1|TRBJ2-7
TGTGCCAGCAGCCCGACAGGGGGTGATTACGAGCAGTACTTC
CASSPTGGDYEQYF
>TRBV10-3|-|-|TRBJ2-3
TGTGCCATCAGTGGGGGGGAGGCAGATACGCAGTATTTT
CAISGGEADTQYF
>TRBV5-1|-|TRBD2|TRBJ2-3
TGCGCCAGCAGCCTCGGGGGGTACACAGATACGCAGTATTTT
CASSLGGYTDTQYF
>TRBV4-2|-|TRBD1|TRBJ2-1
TGTGCCAGCAGCCCCCGGGACAGGGCGGGTGAGCAGTTCTTC
CASSPRDRAGEQFF
>TRBV19|many|TRBD2|TRBJ2-2
TGTGCCAGTAGTCCCCCGGGGAGCGGGAGCCGGGAGCTGTTTTTT
CASSPPGSGSRELFF
>TRBV6-2/TRBV6-3|-|-|TRBJ2-3
TGTGCCAGCAGTCACACAGATACGCAGTATTTT
CASSHTDTQYF
>TRBV5-4|-|-|TRBJ2-5
TGTGCCAGCAGCTTTCTAGAGTACCAAGAGACCCAGTACTTC
CASSFLEYQETQYF
>TRBV2|-|TRBD1|TRBJ2-1
TGTGCCAGCAGGGGGATCGGACAGGGGTTAACCTACAATGAGCAGTTCTTC
CASRGIGQGLTYNEQFF
>TRBV28|-|-|TRBJ2-1
TGTGCCAGCAGTCCTTCTCCGTTTAATGAGCAGTTCTTC
CASSPSPFNEQFF
>TRBV29-1|-|TRBD2|TRBJ2-1
TGCAGCGTTGATGGGCTAGCGGTTAACAATGAGCAGTTCTTC
CSVDGLAVNNEQFF
>TRBV6-5|-|-|TRBJ2-7
TGTGCCAGCAGTTACTCTGGGACTGGAACCTACGAGCAGTACTTC
CASSYSGTGTYEQYF
>TRBV19|-|-|TRBJ2-2
TGTGCCAGTAGTATAGTTCAGGGTACCGGGGAGCTGTTTTTT
CASSIVQGTGELFF
>TRBV19|-|TRBD2|TRBJ2-3
TGTGCCAGTAGGGCTACTAGCGGAAGCACAGATACGCAGTATTTT
CASRATSGSTDTQYF
>TRBV24-1|-|-|TRBJ1-2
TGTGCCACCAGTGAAGGGACACGCTATGGCTACACCTTC
CATSEGTRYGYTF
>TRBV27|-|-|TRBJ2-3
TGTGCCACAGCGGTGGGCACAGATACGCAGTATTTT
CATAVGTDTQYF
>TRBV10-3|once|-|TRBJ2-1
TGTGCCATCAGTGAGTCTGGGGGGGGGCCAGTAAATGAGCAGTTCTTC
CAISESGGGPVNEQFF
>TRBV18|-|-|TRBJ2-1
TGTGCCAGCACCCGATCCTCCCGCGGGACGTCCTACAATGAGCAGTTCTTC
CASTRSSRGTSYNEQFF
>TRBV7-3|-|-|TRBJ1-2
TGTGCCAGCAGCTTAACCGCAGGGTTGGGCTATGGCTACACCTTC
CASSLTAGLGYGYTF
>TRBV5-4|-|-|TRBJ2-3
TGTGCCAGCAGTCCCCAGGGGGGAGGCGTCACAGATACGCAGTATTTT
CASSPQGGGVTDTQYF
>TRBV7-9|-|TRBD1|TRBJ2-7
TGTGCCAGCAGCTTAGTGACAGGGAACGAGCAGTACTTC
CASSLVTGNEQYF
>TRBV24-1|-|-|TRBJ1-3
TGTGCCACCAGTGCCGAAGGGGAACTCTCTGGAAACACCATATATTTT
CATSAEGELSGNTIYF
>TRBV30|-|-|TRBJ1-1
TGTGCCTGGACATTAGGACAGTTGAACACTGAAGCTTTCTTT
CAWTLGQLNTEAFF